This is a list of T cell receptor beta chains from one sample in a study of cytomegalovirus exposure and HLA in healthy donors. Method: immunoSEQ multiplex PCR; TCRdb's copy keeps in-frame clones and lacks some. Of 150,000 to 200,000 clones listed, 80% to 90% were seen once; the top ten hold almost 9.5%. Material: PBMCs. The receptors here all came from a man aged 18 to 29 in good health and CMV-seropositive. The CDR3 runs from the conserved cysteine through the conserved F or W. Each record gives: J gene, clone size, D gene, V gene, CDR3 protein, CDR3 DNA. D genes are given only for firm matches. Where a row states a size, it is once, few, many or the class of an expanded clone; other rows omit it.

>TRBJ2-3|-|TRBD1|TRBV19
CASSPRQGGTDTQYF
TGTGCCAGTAGTCCTCGACAGGGCGGCACAGATACGCAGTATTTT
>TRBJ1-5|-|-|TRBV19
CASSIPYQPQHF
TGTGCCAGTAGTATCCCATATCAGCCCCAGCATTTT
>TRBJ1-2|-|-|TRBV6-5
CASRYLFEVGYTF
TGTGCCAGCAGATACTTATTCGAGGTCGGCTACACCTTC
>TRBJ2-7|-|-|TRBV29-1
CSSLWGSNEQYF
TGCAGCTCCCTTTGGGGCTCAAACGAGCAGTACTTC
>TRBJ2-7|-|-|TRBV5-1
CASSRGRGSSYEQYF
TGCGCCAGCAGTCGGGGGAGAGGGAGCTCCTACGAGCAGTACTTC
>TRBJ2-1|-|TRBD2|TRBV2
CASTQWGGDYNEQFF
TGTGCCAGCACCCAGTGGGGGGGTGATTACAATGAGCAGTTCTTC
>TRBJ1-5|-|TRBD1|TRBV18
CASSLRTGPNSNQPQHF
TGTGCCAGCTCACTTCGGACAGGCCCTAATAGCAATCAGCCCCAGCATTTT
>TRBJ1-4|-|-|TRBV5-1
CASSLVSGEPNEKLFF
TGCGCCAGCAGCTTGGTTTCAGGGGAGCCAAATGAAAAACTGTTTTTT
>TRBJ1-2|once|-|TRBV18
CASSPTPRQDMNGYTF
TGTGCCAGCTCACCAACCCCCCGACAGGATATGAATGGCTACACCTTC
>TRBJ1-1|-|-|TRBV27
CASSLHPNTEAFF
TGTGCCAGCAGTTTACATCCGAACACTGAAGCTTTCTTT
>TRBJ1-2|once|-|TRBV6-1
CASSTVGHSYGYTF
TGTGCCAGCTCGACCGTAGGACATTCCTATGGCTACACCTTC
>TRBJ1-4|few|-|TRBV4-1
CASSQLQTGWNEKLFF
TGCGCCAGCAGCCAACTTCAAACAGGGTGGAATGAAAAACTGTTTTTT